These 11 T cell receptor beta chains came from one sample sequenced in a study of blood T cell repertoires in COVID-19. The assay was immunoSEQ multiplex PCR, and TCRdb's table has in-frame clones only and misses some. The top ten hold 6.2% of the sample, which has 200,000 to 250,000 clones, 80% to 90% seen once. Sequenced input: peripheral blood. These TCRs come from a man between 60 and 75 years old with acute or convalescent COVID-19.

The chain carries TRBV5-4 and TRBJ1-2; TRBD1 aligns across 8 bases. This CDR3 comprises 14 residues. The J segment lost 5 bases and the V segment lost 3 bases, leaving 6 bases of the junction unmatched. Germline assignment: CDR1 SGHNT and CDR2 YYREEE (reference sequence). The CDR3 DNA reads TGTGCCAGCAGCTCCAGGGGGCGAGGGTATGGCTACACCTTC. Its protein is CASSSRGRGYGYTF.

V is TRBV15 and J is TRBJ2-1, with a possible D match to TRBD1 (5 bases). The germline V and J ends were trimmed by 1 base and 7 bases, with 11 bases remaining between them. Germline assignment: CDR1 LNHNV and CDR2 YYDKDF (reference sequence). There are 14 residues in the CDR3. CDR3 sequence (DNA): TGTGCCACCAGCAGAGGTCAGGGTCGGAATGAGCAGTTCTTC. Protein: CATSRGQGRNEQFF.

The DNA for the CDR3 is TGTGCCAGTAAGGAGGGAGTCCAAGAGACCCAGTACTTC. Protein sequence: CASKEGVQETQYF. The chain recombines TRBV19 with TRBJ2-5; D may be TRBD2 (6 bases). The CDR3 has 13 residues. The V end was cut by 7 bases, the J end by 1 base, with 10 bases between. Germline V gene lookup returns CDR1 LNHDA and CDR2 SQIVND (reference sequence).

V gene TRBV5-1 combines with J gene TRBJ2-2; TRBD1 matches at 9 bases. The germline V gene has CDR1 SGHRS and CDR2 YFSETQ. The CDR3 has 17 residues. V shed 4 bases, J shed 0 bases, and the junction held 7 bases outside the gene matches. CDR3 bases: TGCGCCAGCAGCGGCCGGGGACAGGGCCCGAACACCGGGGAGCTGTTTTTT. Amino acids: CASSGRGQGPNTGELFF.

The CDR3 loop reads CASSLRQFNYEQFF. CDR3 DNA: TGTGCCAGCAGTTTAAGACAGTTTAACTATGAGCAGTTCTTC. The chain carries TRBV27 and TRBJ2-1, with D possibly being TRBD1 (5 bases). Germline assignment: CDR1 MNHEY and CDR2 SMNVEV (reference sequence). The ends were cut back, 2 bases at V and 8 bases at J, with 13 bases in the middle. The CDR3 is 14 residues long.

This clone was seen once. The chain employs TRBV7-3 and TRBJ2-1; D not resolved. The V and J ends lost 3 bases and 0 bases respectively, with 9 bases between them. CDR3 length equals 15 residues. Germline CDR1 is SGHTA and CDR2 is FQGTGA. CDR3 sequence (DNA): TGTGCCAGCAGCTTTCTCCTGAGCTCCTACAATGAGCAGTTCTTC. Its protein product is CASSFLLSSYNEQFF.

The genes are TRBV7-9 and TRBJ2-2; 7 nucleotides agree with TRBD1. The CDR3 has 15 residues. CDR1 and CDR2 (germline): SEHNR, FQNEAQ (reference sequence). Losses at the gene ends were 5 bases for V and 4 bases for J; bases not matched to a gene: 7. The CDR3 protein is CASSPKTGFTGELFF. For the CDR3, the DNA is TGTGCCAGCAGCCCAAAGACAGGGTTCACCGGGGAGCTGTTTTTT.

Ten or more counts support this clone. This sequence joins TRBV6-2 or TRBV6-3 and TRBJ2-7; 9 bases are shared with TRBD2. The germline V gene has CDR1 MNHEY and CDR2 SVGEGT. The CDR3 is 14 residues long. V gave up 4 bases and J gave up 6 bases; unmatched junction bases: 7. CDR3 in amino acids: CASSFEREVVEQYF. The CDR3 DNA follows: TGTGCCAGCAGTTTTGAGCGGGAGGTCGTCGAGCAGTACTTC.

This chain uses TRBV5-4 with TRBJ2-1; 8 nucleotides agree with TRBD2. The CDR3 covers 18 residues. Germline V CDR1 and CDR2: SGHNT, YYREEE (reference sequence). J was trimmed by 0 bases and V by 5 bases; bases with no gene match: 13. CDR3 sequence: CASSPGLAGLSSYNEQFF. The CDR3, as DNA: TGTGCCAGCAGTCCCGGGTTAGCGGGATTGAGCTCCTACAATGAGCAGTTCTTC.

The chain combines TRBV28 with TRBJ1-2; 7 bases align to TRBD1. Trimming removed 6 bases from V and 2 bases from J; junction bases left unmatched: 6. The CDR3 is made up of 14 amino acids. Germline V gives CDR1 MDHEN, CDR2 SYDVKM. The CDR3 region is CASSLGQLNYGYTF. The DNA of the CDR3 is TGTGCCAGCAGCTTGGGACAGCTCAACTATGGCTACACCTTC.

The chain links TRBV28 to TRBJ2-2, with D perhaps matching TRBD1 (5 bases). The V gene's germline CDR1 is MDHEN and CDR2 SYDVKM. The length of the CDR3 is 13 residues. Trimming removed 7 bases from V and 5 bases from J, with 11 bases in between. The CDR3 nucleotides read TGTGCCAGCATTAGTGGGGCTACCGGGGAGCTGTTTTTT. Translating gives CASISGATGELFF.